Listed below are T cell receptor beta chains from one sample, sequenced in a study of vaccination and CD4 T cells after COVID-19. For these TCRs, the target antigens are not known. Each CDR3 protein is one row after TCRdb ran MiXCR on the PCR reads. In the table there are approximately 20,000 distinct CDR3 sequences, around two fifths of which are singletons. The source was CD4+ T cells from blood, cultured in vitro, collected before SARS-CoV-2 vaccination. These TCRs come from a human donor who had recovered from COVID-19. CDR3s include the opening cysteine and the closing phenylalanine or tryptophan. The order of the fields is D gene, clone size, J gene, V gene, CDR3 DNA, CDR3 protein. The D gene is left open where the match is weak. The listing skips clone size in some rows; elsewhere it reads once, few, many or a size class.

d_gene: NA; abundance: NA; j_gene: TRBJ1-2; v_gene: TRBV5-1; CDR3nt: TGCGCCAGCAGCTTCGAGGGCTTCGGGGGCTACACCTTC; CDR3aa: CASSFEGFGGYTF
d_gene: NA; abundance: NA; j_gene: TRBJ1-5; v_gene: TRBV24-1; CDR3nt: TGTGCCACCAGTGGGACCTCGGCGGGCCAGCCCCAGCATTTT; CDR3aa: CATSGTSAGQPQHF
d_gene: TRBD2; abundance: NA; j_gene: TRBJ2-3; v_gene: TRBV7-9; CDR3nt: TGTGCCAGCAGCCATTATCTAGCGGGGGAAAGCACAGATACGCAGTATTTT; CDR3aa: CASSHYLAGESTDTQYF
d_gene: TRBD1; abundance: few; j_gene: TRBJ1-2; v_gene: TRBV28; CDR3nt: TGTGCCAGCAGTTTAGGCCAGGGGGGCTATGGCTACACCTTC; CDR3aa: CASSLGQGGYGYTF
d_gene: NA; abundance: few; j_gene: TRBJ1-1; v_gene: TRBV20-1; CDR3nt: TGCAGTGCTAGAGACGCACCGAACACTGAAGCTTTCTTT; CDR3aa: CSARDAPNTEAFF
d_gene: NA; abundance: few; j_gene: TRBJ1-2; v_gene: TRBV5-1; CDR3nt: TGCGCCAGCAGCTTGGAGGGACAAGACTATGGCTACACCTTC; CDR3aa: CASSLEGQDYGYTF
d_gene: TRBD2; abundance: NA; j_gene: TRBJ2-1; v_gene: TRBV20-1; CDR3nt: TGCAGTGCTAGGGCTTTCTCCGGGACTAGCGGTTCCTACAATGAGCAGTTCTTC; CDR3aa: CSARAFSGTSGSYNEQFF
d_gene: NA; abundance: NA; j_gene: TRBJ1-1; v_gene: TRBV20-1; CDR3nt: TGCAGTGCTAGACCCCGTGCGGGACGGGACACTGAAGCTTTCTTT; CDR3aa: CSARPRAGRDTEAFF
d_gene: NA; abundance: few; j_gene: TRBJ2-7; v_gene: TRBV12-3/TRBV12-4; CDR3nt: TGTGCCAGCAGTTTCGGATCCTACGAGCAGTACTTC; CDR3aa: CASSFGSYEQYF
d_gene: NA; abundance: NA; j_gene: TRBJ2-1; v_gene: TRBV6-1; CDR3nt: TGTGCCAGCAGTACTACGGATCCCTTCAATGAGCAGTTCTTC; CDR3aa: CASSTTDPFNEQFF
d_gene: NA; abundance: NA; j_gene: TRBJ2-7; v_gene: TRBV12-3/TRBV12-4; CDR3nt: TGTGCCAGCAGTTTAATGGCAGGTCCTAGCTCCTACGAGCAGTACTTC; CDR3aa: CASSLMAGPSSYEQYF
d_gene: TRBD2; abundance: few; j_gene: TRBJ2-3; v_gene: TRBV7-2; CDR3nt: TGTGCCAGCAGCCCCGGACTAGCGGCAGATACGCAGTATTTT; CDR3aa: CASSPGLAADTQYF
d_gene: TRBD2; abundance: NA; j_gene: TRBJ2-3; v_gene: TRBV5-1; CDR3nt: TGCGCCAGCAGTTTACTTAGCGGGAGGAACGGCGATACGCAGTATTTT; CDR3aa: CASSLLSGRNGDTQYF
d_gene: NA; abundance: NA; j_gene: TRBJ2-3; v_gene: TRBV28; CDR3nt: TGTGCCAGCAGTCCTGGGTCCTATGCGCCCGGGGAGTATTTT; CDR3aa: CASSPGSYAPGEYF
d_gene: TRBD2; abundance: NA; j_gene: TRBJ2-1; v_gene: TRBV7-9; CDR3nt: TGTGCCAGCAGCTCAGGGACTAGCGGGTTGAATGAGCAGTTCTTC; CDR3aa: CASSSGTSGLNEQFF
d_gene: NA; abundance: NA; j_gene: TRBJ1-2; v_gene: TRBV21-1; CDR3nt: TGTGCCAGCAGCAACCCCCAGCAGACTAACTATGGCTACACCTTC; CDR3aa: CASSNPQQTNYGYTF
d_gene: NA; abundance: few; j_gene: TRBJ1-1; v_gene: TRBV6-1; CDR3nt: TGTGCCAGCAGTGCCAACCGTGGGGGGAGCACTGAAGCTTTCTTT; CDR3aa: CASSANRGGSTEAFF
d_gene: TRBD1; abundance: few; j_gene: TRBJ1-2; v_gene: TRBV11-3; CDR3nt: TGTGCCAGCAGCTTAGGGACAGGGTTATTCTATGGCTACACCTTC; CDR3aa: CASSLGTGLFYGYTF
d_gene: NA; abundance: few; j_gene: TRBJ1-6; v_gene: TRBV5-5; CDR3nt: TGTGCCAGCAGCTTGGTGGCAGCATCTAATTCACCCCTCCACTTT; CDR3aa: CASSLVAASNSPLHF
d_gene: NA; abundance: NA; j_gene: TRBJ1-1; v_gene: TRBV18; CDR3nt: TGTGCCAGCTCACCAAGACGGAAGACAAGCGAAGCTTTCTTT; CDR3aa: CASSPRRKTSEAFF
d_gene: TRBD2; abundance: few; j_gene: TRBJ2-1; v_gene: TRBV7-3; CDR3nt: TGTGCCAGCAGCTTTCAGCGGGGGGACAATGAGCAGTTCTTC; CDR3aa: CASSFQRGDNEQFF
d_gene: TRBD2; abundance: NA; j_gene: TRBJ2-2; v_gene: TRBV7-2; CDR3nt: TGTGCCAGCAGCTTAGTGGGGGGAGGGCGCAACACCGGGGAGCTGTTTTTT; CDR3aa: CASSLVGGGRNTGELFF
d_gene: TRBD2; abundance: NA; j_gene: TRBJ2-7; v_gene: TRBV10-3; CDR3nt: TGTGCCATCAGTGGGGCCGGGACTAGCGCCTACGAGCAGTACTTC; CDR3aa: CAISGAGTSAYEQYF
d_gene: NA; abundance: once; j_gene: TRBJ1-6; v_gene: TRBV14; CDR3nt: TGTGCCAGCAGCCAAGCTCAGGGGTTTTCACCCCTCCACTTT; CDR3aa: CASSQAQGFSPLHF
d_gene: NA; abundance: few; j_gene: TRBJ2-1; v_gene: TRBV20-1; CDR3nt: TGCAGTGCTAGCTCCGGGACTTCCTGGAGAGGTGAGCAGTTCTTC; CDR3aa: CSASSGTSWRGEQFF
d_gene: NA; abundance: NA; j_gene: TRBJ2-2; v_gene: TRBV27; CDR3nt: TGTGCCAGCAGTTCGGTCAGTCATCGCGCGAACACCGGGGAGCTGTTTTTT; CDR3aa: CASSSVSHRANTGELFF
d_gene: NA; abundance: few; j_gene: TRBJ1-2; v_gene: TRBV7-9; CDR3nt: TGTGCCAGCAGCCGCGGGACTGAACCTTATGGCTACACCTTC; CDR3aa: CASSRGTEPYGYTF
d_gene: TRBD2; abundance: NA; j_gene: TRBJ2-3; v_gene: TRBV10-2; CDR3nt: TGCGCCAGCAGAATAGCGGGAGGGAGCACAGATACGCAGTATTTT; CDR3aa: CASRIAGGSTDTQYF
d_gene: NA; abundance: NA; j_gene: TRBJ2-1; v_gene: TRBV6-2/TRBV6-3; CDR3nt: TGTGCCAGCAGTTACTCGATACTTGATCCCAAGGGCGTCTCCCTCCGGAATGAGCAGTTCTTC; CDR3aa: CASSYSILDPKGVSLRNEQFF
d_gene: NA; abundance: few; j_gene: TRBJ1-2; v_gene: TRBV19; CDR3nt: TGTGCCAGTAATTCGGAGGACAGACGCGATGGCTACACCTTC; CDR3aa: CASNSEDRRDGYTF
d_gene: NA; abundance: NA; j_gene: TRBJ1-6; v_gene: TRBV27; CDR3nt: TGTGCCAGCAGGAGAACAGGGAGACCCCTCCACTTT; CDR3aa: CASRRTGRPLHF